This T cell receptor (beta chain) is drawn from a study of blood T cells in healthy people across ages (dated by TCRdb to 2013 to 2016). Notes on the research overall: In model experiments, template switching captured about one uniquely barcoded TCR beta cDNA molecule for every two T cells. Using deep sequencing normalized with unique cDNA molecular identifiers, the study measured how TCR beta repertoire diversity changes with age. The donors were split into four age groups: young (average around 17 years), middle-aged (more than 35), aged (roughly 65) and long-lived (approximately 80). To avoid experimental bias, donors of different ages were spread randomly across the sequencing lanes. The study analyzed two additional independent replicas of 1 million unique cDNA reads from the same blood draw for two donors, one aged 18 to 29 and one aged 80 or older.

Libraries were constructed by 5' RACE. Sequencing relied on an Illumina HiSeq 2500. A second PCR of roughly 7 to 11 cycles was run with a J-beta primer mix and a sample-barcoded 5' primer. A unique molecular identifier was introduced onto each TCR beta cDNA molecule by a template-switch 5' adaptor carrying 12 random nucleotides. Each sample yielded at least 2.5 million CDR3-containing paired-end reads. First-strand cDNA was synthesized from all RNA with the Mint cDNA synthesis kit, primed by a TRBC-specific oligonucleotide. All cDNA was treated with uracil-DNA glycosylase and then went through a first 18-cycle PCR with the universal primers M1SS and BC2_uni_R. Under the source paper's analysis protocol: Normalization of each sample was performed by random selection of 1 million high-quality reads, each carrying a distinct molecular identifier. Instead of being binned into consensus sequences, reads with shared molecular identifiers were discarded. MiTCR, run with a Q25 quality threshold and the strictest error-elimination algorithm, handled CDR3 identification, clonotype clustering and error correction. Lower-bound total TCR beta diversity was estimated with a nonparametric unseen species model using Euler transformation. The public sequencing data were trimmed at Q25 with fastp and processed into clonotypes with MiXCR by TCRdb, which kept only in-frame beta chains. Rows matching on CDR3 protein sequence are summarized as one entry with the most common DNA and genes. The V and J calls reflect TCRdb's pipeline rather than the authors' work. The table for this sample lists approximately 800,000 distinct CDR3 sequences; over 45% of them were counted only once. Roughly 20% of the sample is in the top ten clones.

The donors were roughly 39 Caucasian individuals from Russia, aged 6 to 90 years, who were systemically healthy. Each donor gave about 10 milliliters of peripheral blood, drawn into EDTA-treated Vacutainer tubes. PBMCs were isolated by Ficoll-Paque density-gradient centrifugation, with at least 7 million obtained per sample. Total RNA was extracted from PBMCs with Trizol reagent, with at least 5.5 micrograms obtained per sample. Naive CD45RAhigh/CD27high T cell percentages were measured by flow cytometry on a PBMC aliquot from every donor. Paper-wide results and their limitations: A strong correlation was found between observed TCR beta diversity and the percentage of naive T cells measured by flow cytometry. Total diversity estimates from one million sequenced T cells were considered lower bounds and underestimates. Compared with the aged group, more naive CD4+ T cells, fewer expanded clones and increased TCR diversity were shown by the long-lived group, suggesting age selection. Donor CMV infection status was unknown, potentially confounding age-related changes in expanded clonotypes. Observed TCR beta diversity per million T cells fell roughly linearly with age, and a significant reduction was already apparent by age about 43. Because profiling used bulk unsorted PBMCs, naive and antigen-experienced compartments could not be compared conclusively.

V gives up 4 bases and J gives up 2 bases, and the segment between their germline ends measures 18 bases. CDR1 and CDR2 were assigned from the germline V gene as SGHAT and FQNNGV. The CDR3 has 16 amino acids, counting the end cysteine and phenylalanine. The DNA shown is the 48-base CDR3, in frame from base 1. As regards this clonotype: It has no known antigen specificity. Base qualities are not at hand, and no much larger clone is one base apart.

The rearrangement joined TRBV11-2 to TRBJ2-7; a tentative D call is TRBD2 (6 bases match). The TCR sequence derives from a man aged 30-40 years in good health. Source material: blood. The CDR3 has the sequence CASSSLRARGPYEQYF. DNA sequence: TGTGCCAGCAGCTCCCTTCGGGCGCGGGGCCCCTACGAGCAGTACTTC.